Each of the 29 T cell receptor beta chains below was sequenced from the same sample in a study of identifying expanded T cells in peripheral blood. Sequencing used immunoSEQ multiplex PCR; TCRdb keeps in-frame clones, though not all of them. The table shows more than 45,000 clones, with under 85% occurring only once. The sample comprised blood. Receptors were obtained from a person aged 18 to 75 in good health.

This clone has only a few counts. V and J are TRBV29-1 and TRBJ2-5; D not certain. CDR1 SQVTM and CDR2 ANQGSEA come from the germline V gene. Trimming pared 3 bases from V and 1 base from J, leaving 12 bases between. The length of the CDR3 is 14 residues. The CDR3 DNA follows: TGCAGCGTTGAGTCGCGTAGGACCCAAGAGACCCAGTACTTC. Its translation: CSVESRRTQETQYF.

The table lists this clone with many counts. The J gene is TRBJ1-4, the V gene TRBV30; perhaps TRBD1 as D (6 bases). The CDR3 totals 15 residues. Germline values: CDR1 GTSNPN, CDR2 SVGIG (reference sequence). With 7 bases removed from V and 0 bases from J, the gap between germline ends came to 15 bases. In DNA form, the CDR3 reads TGTGCCTCGGACAGCTTTGCCCCAACTAATGAAAAACTGTTTTTT. It specifies CASDSFAPTNEKLFF.

The rearrangement links TRBV29-1 to TRBJ1-4; no clear D gene. Germline CDR1 is SQVTM and CDR2 is ANQGSEA. This CDR3 comprises 12 residues. Trimming took off 6 bases at V and 3 bases at J, with 8 bases between the two ends. The CDR3 sequence is CSVGNSNEKLFF. The CDR3 DNA reads as TGCAGCGTGGGGAACTCTAATGAAAAACTGTTTTTT.

The V call is TRBV6-5, the J call TRBJ2-7; 8 bases are a match to TRBD1. In germline, CDR1 is MNHEY, CDR2 SVGAGI. V shed 6 bases and J 7 bases; nucleotides not matched to a gene: 8. This CDR3 region has 13 residues. CDR3 nucleotides: TGTGCCAGCAGAGGACAGGGAGGTTATGAGCAGTACTTC. Residues: CASRGQGGYEQYF.

The chain has TRBV14 and TRBJ2-5, with TRBD1 matching 9 bases. This CDR3 region has 16 residues. Germline CDR1 is SGHDN and CDR2 is FVKESK. The J segment lost 4 bases and the V segment lost 4 bases, leaving 10 bases of the junction unmatched. CDR3 residues: CASSLLGQGSSETQYF. As DNA, the CDR3 is TGTGCCAGCAGCCTTTTGGGACAGGGTTCATCAGAGACCCAGTACTTC.

The chain recombines TRBV5-1 with TRBJ1-2, with D possibly matching TRBD1 (5 bases). The CDR3 spans 14 residues. With 0 bases removed from V and 5 bases from J, the gap between germline ends came to 11 bases. CDR1 SGHRS and CDR2 YFSETQ come from the germline V gene. The CDR3 spells CASSLEQAPYGYTF. In DNA form, the CDR3 reads TGCGCCAGCAGCTTGGAACAGGCCCCTTATGGCTACACCTTC.

The DNA for the CDR3 is TGTGCCTGGAGTGTTTGGGGGGGCGAGCAGTACTTC. It specifies CAWSVWGGEQYF. The genes are TRBV30 and TRBJ2-7; TRBD2 aligns across 7 bases. With 0 bases clipped from V and 6 bases from J, the junction kept 2 bases outside the gene matches. The CDR3 has 12 residues. CDR1 and CDR2 from the germline V gene are GTSNPN and SVGIG (reference sequence). The whole variable domain, filled in from reference TRBV30 and TRBJ2-7, reads SQTIHQWPATLVQPVGSPLSLECTVEGTSNPNLYWYRQAAGRGLQLLFYSVGIGQISSEVPQNLSASRPQDRQFILSSKKLLLSDSGFYLCAWSVWGGEQYFGPGTRLTVT.

J is TRBJ2-7 and V is TRBV5-1; TRBD1 matches at 9 bases. The V gene's germline CDR1 is SGHRS and CDR2 YFSETQ. The CDR3 extends over 17 amino acids. V gave up 0 bases and J gave up 1 base; unmatched junction bases: 8. CDR3 sequence: CASSLARGTGLSYEQYF. As DNA, the CDR3 is TGCGCCAGCAGCTTGGCCAGGGGGACAGGGCTTTCCTACGAGCAGTACTTC.

The rearrangement joins TRBV27 to TRBJ1-1, with TRBD1 matching over 8 bases. Trimming took 2 bases from V and 7 from J; bases not matched to a gene: 9. The CDR3 extends over 15 amino acids. Germline V gene data show CDR1 as MNHEY and CDR2 as SMNVEV (reference sequence). CDR3 coding DNA: TGTGCCAGCAGTTTAAGGACAGGGTCTTGGGGTGAAGCTTTCTTT. It yields the protein CASSLRTGSWGEAFF.

This clone is a singleton in its sample. The rearrangement uses TRBV5-8 and TRBJ2-7; D is uncertain. The V and J ends lost 6 bases and 2 bases respectively, with 12 bases between them. The germline gives CDR1 SGHTS, CDR2 YDEGEE. There are 13 residues in the CDR3. CDR3 nucleotide sequence: TGTGCCAGCACCCGGGCAGGCACCTACGAGCAGTACGTC. Amino acids: CASTRAGTYEQYV.

The chain uses TRBV19 and TRBJ1-2, with TRBD1 identical over 8 bases. The trim removed 6 bases at V and 4 bases at J, leaving 7 bases unmatched. From germline, CDR1 is LNHDA and CDR2 SQIVND (reference sequence). There are 14 residues in the CDR3. CDR3 bases: TGTGCCAGTAGAAGACAGGGGAACATCTATGGCTACACCTTC. This codes for CASRRQGNIYGYTF.

This chain links TRBV14 with TRBJ2-5; D possibly uses TRBD1 or TRBD2 (5 bases each). The germline gives CDR1 SGHDN, CDR2 FVKESK. Trimming took off 1 base at V and 5 bases at J, with 14 bases between the two ends. CDR3 length: 15 residues. The DNA for the CDR3 is TGTGCCAGCAGCCAAGCTTCGGGGCAAAGCGAGACCCAGTACTTC. Protein: CASSQASGQSETQYF.

Details on this clone: This sample also contains other DNA sequences that code for the same CDR3. CDR3 region: CASSLLAGGPQETQYF. The CDR3, as DNA: TGCGCCAGCAGCTTACTAGCGGGGGGGCCCCAGGAGACCCAGTACTTC. The chain combines TRBV5-1 with TRBJ2-5, with 13 bases lining up with TRBD2. The length of the CDR3 is 16 residues. Losses at the gene ends were 2 bases for V and 5 bases for J; bases not matched to a gene: 6. Germline-derived CDR1 and CDR2 are SGHRS and YFSETQ.

V gene TRBV19 combines with J gene TRBJ2-3; D is uncertain. Germline lookup yields CDR1 LNHDA and CDR2 SQIVND (reference sequence). CDR3 length: 13 residues. V was shortened by 3 bases and J by 1 base, with 5 bases between the two germline ends. The chain's CDR3 is CASSIQGTDTQYF. CDR3 DNA: TGTGCCAGTAGTATTCAGGGCACAGATACGCAGTATTTT.

This clone has a single count. The chain couples TRBV11-2 to TRBJ1-1, with D possibly matching TRBD1 (6 bases). The germline CDR1 and CDR2 sequences are SGHAT and FQNNGV. V was cut by 7 bases and J by 4 bases, with 19 bases left in between. The CDR3 extends over 15 amino acids. The CDR3 coding sequence is TGTGCCAGCACCTCTACCCTAAGGGGGTCCACTGAAGCTTTCTTT. The encoded protein is CASTSTLRGSTEAFF.

The rearrangement joins TRBV6-1 to TRBJ1-3, with TRBD1 matching 8 bases. The CDR3 length is 15 residues. V gave up 6 bases and J gave up 0 bases; unmatched junction bases: 4. Germline CDR1 MNHNS, CDR2 SASEGT. Here the CDR3 DNA reads TGTGCCAGCAGAACGACAGGGGTCTCTGGAAACACCATATATTTT. Translating it yields CASRTTGVSGNTIYF.

The CDR3 sequence is CASSYRTGNNEQFF. The CDR3 DNA reads as TGTGCCAGCAGTTACCGGACAGGGAACAATGAGCAGTTCTTC. The chain links TRBV6-5 to TRBJ2-1; 8 bases are shared with TRBD1. Germline CDR1 reads MNHEY; CDR2 reads SVGAGI. CDR3 length: 14 residues. J gave up 5 bases and V 2 bases, and 2 bases lay outside the gene matches.

This clone was counted once. The chain has TRBV11-3 and TRBJ2-2, with D unresolved. Trimming left V 7 bases short and J 7 bases short, with 10 bases between. From germline, CDR1 is SGHNT and CDR2 YENEEA. This CDR3 is 12 amino acids long. CDR3 protein: CASTVRIGELFF. CDR3 DNA: TGTGCCAGCACCGTAAGAATCGGGGAGCTGTTTTTT.

The chain links TRBV5-8 to TRBJ2-1; 7 bases fit TRBD1. The V gene end was trimmed by 9 bases and the J gene end by 8 bases; junction bases not matched to a gene: 14. The CDR3 sequence is 14 residues long. Germline values: CDR1 SGHTS, CDR2 YDEGEE. The DNA of the CDR3 is TGTGCCACCATACAGGACAGGTTTATCTATGAGCAGTTCTTC. Amino acids: CATIQDRFIYEQFF.

The chain employs TRBV6-1 and TRBJ2-2; the D is unclear. This CDR3 has 14 residues. V was trimmed by 7 bases and J by 0 bases, leaving 9 bases between them. Germline V gene data show CDR1 as MNHNS and CDR2 as SASEGT. CDR3 protein: CASTPSPNTGELFF. CDR3 bases: TGTGCCAGCACCCCGAGCCCGAACACCGGGGAGCTGTTTTTT.

The chain uses TRBV6-6 and TRBJ1-3; D gene unclear. V lost 7 bases to trimming and J lost 1 base, with 11 bases between them. The CDR3 length is 14 residues. Germline CDR1 and CDR2: MNHNY and SVGAGI (reference sequence). The DNA for the CDR3 is TGTGCCAGCATCCCTGGTGGGTCTGGAAACACCATATATTTT. It is translated as CASIPGGSGNTIYF.

This chain links TRBV6-1 with TRBJ2-7, with D possibly TRBD2 on 6 matching bases. Germline lookup yields CDR1 MNHNS and CDR2 SASEGT. Trimming removed 3 bases from V and 7 bases from J, with 10 bases in between. CDR3 length equals 12 residues. The CDR3 loop reads CASSDWAGEQYF. The CDR3 DNA is TGTGCCAGCAGTGATTGGGCGGGGGAGCAGTACTTC.

V gene TRBV14 combines with J gene TRBJ2-1; 7 bases line up with TRBD2. The length of the CDR3 is 14 residues. Germline V gives CDR1 SGHDN, CDR2 FVKESK. The ends lost 1 base at V and 5 bases at J; junction bases unmatched: 2. CDR3 protein: CASSQGAGHNEQFF. CDR3 DNA: TGTGCCAGCAGCCAAGGAGCGGGGCACAATGAGCAGTTCTTC.

This clone showed up just a few times. This sequence joins TRBV7-2 and TRBJ2-7, with 7 bases that match TRBD1. This CDR3 spans 14 amino acids. Germline values: CDR1 SGHTA, CDR2 FQGNSA. V lost 6 bases to trimming and J lost 4 bases; unmatched junction nucleotides: 9. In nucleotides, the CDR3 is TGTGCCAGCAGGCCGACCGGGACAGCATACGAGCAGTACTTC. Amino acid sequence: CASRPTGTAYEQYF.

The chain is built from TRBV18 and TRBJ1-1, with D unresolved. Germline lookup yields CDR1 KGHSH and CDR2 LQKENI. The CDR3 sequence is 16 residues long. V was shortened by 0 bases and J by 3 bases, with 14 bases between the two germline ends. This CDR3 is CASSPPFPGSDTEAFF. The CDR3 nucleotides read TGTGCCAGCTCACCACCGTTTCCGGGGTCGGACACTGAAGCTTTCTTT.

This rearrangement joins TRBV5-1 to TRBJ2-3; weak D call: TRBD1 (6 bases). The germline gives CDR1 SGHRS, CDR2 YFSETQ. This CDR3 has 14 residues. V shed 2 bases and J shed 2 bases, with 9 bases lying between them. CDR3 DNA sequence: TGCGCCAGCAGCTTCGGGGACACCACAGATACGCAGTATTTT. Amino acid sequence: CASSFGDTTDTQYF.

The rearrangement uses TRBV19 and TRBJ2-1, with D possibly TRBD2 on 5 matching bases. Germline V gene sequence: CDR1 LNHDA, CDR2 SQIVND (reference sequence). The ends were cut back, 0 bases at V and 6 bases at J, with 15 bases in the middle. This CDR3 contains 16 residues. The DNA for the CDR3 is TGTGCCAGTAGTATAGATCAAGGGAGCGGAGCCAATGAGCAGTTCTTC. It is translated as CASSIDQGSGANEQFF.

The chain carries TRBV30 and TRBJ1-3, with a weak D call TRBD1 (5 bases). CDR1 GTSNPN and CDR2 SVGIG come from the germline V gene (reference sequence). V dropped 8 bases and J dropped 4 bases, with 9 bases sitting between them. The CDR3 loop spans 11 amino acids. The CDR3 reads CAEDTGNTIYF. The CDR3 DNA sequence: TGTGCCGAGGACACAGGAAACACCATATATTTT.

The chain couples TRBV29-1 to TRBJ1-3, with D perhaps matching TRBD1 (5 bases). Trimming removed 6 bases from V and 4 bases from J, with 10 bases in between. Germline values: CDR1 SQVTM, CDR2 ANQGSEA. The CDR3 length is 12 residues. In nucleotides, the CDR3 is TGCAGCGTACGGGACGCCGGAAACACCATATATTTT. Its protein is CSVRDAGNTIYF.